This TCR beta chain was recovered during a study of shared clonotypes between healthy human individuals. Whole-study results and caveats: Depth of sequencing was expected to influence donor clonotype sharing.

CDR1 is MDHEN and CDR2 is SYDVKM in the germline V gene. V was cut by 8 bases and J by 0 bases, with 5 bases left in between. The CDR3 is 13 residues long. For this clone: Its antigen is undetermined.

Repertoires were generated with immunoSEQ multiplex PCR, while TCRdb's copy carries only in-frame clones and drops some. The table lists millions of clones, 95% of them singletons. The specimen sequenced was naive CD4+ T cells sorted from blood. Subset here: CD45RA+ positively selected. The chain joins TRBV28 to TRBJ1-6; D gene unclear. This clonotype was obtained from a man aged 18 to 29 in good health. CDR3 in amino acids: CASGDSYNSPLHF. CDR3 coding DNA: TGTGCCAGCGGTGACTCCTATAATTCACCCCTCCACTTT. Full variable domain (missing parts from reference TRBV28 and TRBJ1-6): DVKVTQSSRYLVKRTGEKVFLECVQDMDHENMFWYRQDPGLGLRLIYFSYDVKMKEKGDIPEGYSVSREKKERFSLILESASTNQTSMYLCASGDSYNSPLHFGNGTRLTVT.